Listed below are T cell receptor beta chains from one sample, sequenced in a study of blood T cell repertoires in COVID-19. TCRdb's table, derived via immunoSEQ multiplex PCR, lists solely in-frame clones and lacks some. Altogether about 180,000 clones are present, around 88% being singletons, with the ten largest covering 3.5% to 5%. Sequencing was performed on peripheral blood. The receptors derive from a woman between 25 and 40 years old with acute or convalescent COVID-19. Both conserved end residues are part of each CDR3. A D gene is named only where the DNA matches it firmly. Only part of the rows carry a size: once, few, many, or a class if the clone is expanded.

d_call j_call cdr3_length clone_size v_call cdr3_nt cdr3_aa
TRBD2 TRBJ2-1 17 - TRBV3-1/TRBV3-2 TGTGCCAGCAGCCAAGACCCTCTAGCGGGAGGTCGGGTTGAGCAGTTCTTC CASSQDPLAGGRVEQFF
- TRBJ2-2 11 - TRBV2 TGTGCCAGCACTCGGACCGGGGAGCTGTTTTTT CASTRTGELFF
- TRBJ1-3 15 - TRBV5-1 TGCGCCAGCAGCTTGGAGGGGGACCTTTGGAACACCATATATTTT CASSLEGDLWNTIYF
TRBD1 TRBJ1-2 12 - TRBV29-1 TGCAGCGTATCCCGACAGGGGGCTGGCTACACCTTC CSVSRQGAGYTF
TRBD2 TRBJ2-1 14 - TRBV20-1 TGCAGTGCTAGTAGCGGGAGGGCGGGGAATGAGCAGTTCTTC CSASSGRAGNEQFF
TRBD1 TRBJ1-2 15 - TRBV6-5 TGTGCCAGCAGTTTTCAAACAGGGGCTAACTATGGCTACACCTTC CASSFQTGANYGYTF
TRBD1 TRBJ2-2 15 - TRBV7-2 TGTGCCAGCACCCCGGGACAGGGTAGGGCCGGGGAGCTGTTTTTT CASTPGQGRAGELFF
- TRBJ2-1 10 - TRBV12-3/TRBV12-4 TGTGCCAGCAGTAGGAGTGAGCAGTTCTTC CASSRSEQFF
TRBD1 TRBJ2-3 15 - TRBV9 TGTGCCAGCAGCGTGGGGACAGGAGGCACAGATACGCAGTATTTT CASSVGTGGTDTQYF
- TRBJ1-2 13 - TRBV11-2 TGTGCCAGCAGCTTAGATAGGGGGGGCGGCTACACCTTC CASSLDRGGGYTF
- TRBJ2-3 12 once TRBV5-1 TGCGCCAGCAGTTCACAGGGAGATACGCAGTATTTT CASSSQGDTQYF
- TRBJ1-1 13 - TRBV27 TGTGCCAGTGCGGGTACCCGCCAGCCTGAAGCTTTCTTT CASAGTRQPEAFF
TRBD2 TRBJ2-5 19 - TRBV9 TGTGCCAGCAGCGTAGACGGGAGGAGCGGGAGGGCCCCCCAAGAGACCCAGTACTTC CASSVDGRSGRAPQETQYF
TRBD1 TRBJ1-1 12 - TRBV12-3/TRBV12-4 TGTGCCAGCAGTCTACAGACAGGGAAAGCTTTCTTT CASSLQTGKAFF
TRBD2 TRBJ2-5 17 - TRBV4-1 TGCGCCAGCAGCCAATACCCGGGAGGCCGTGGGGGGGAGACCCAGTACTTC CASSQYPGGRGGETQYF
- TRBJ2-2 14 once TRBV5-1 TGCGCCAGCAGCCCCCTGGACAGCACCGGGGAGCTGTTTTTT CASSPLDSTGELFF
- TRBJ2-3 17 - TRBV1 TGCACCAGCAGCCAACAAATCCAGGGAAGGAGGGCAGATACGCAGTATTTT CTSSQQIQGRRADTQYF
- TRBJ2-1 14 once TRBV6-5 TGTGCCGCCCGCCTCTCGGGGAGAGTCTATGAGCAGTTCTTC CAARLSGRVYEQFF
TRBD1 TRBJ1-6 15 few TRBV5-4 TGTGCCAGCAGCTTAATGAGGGGGCAAAATTCACCCCTCCACTTT CASSLMRGQNSPLHF
- TRBJ1-2 13 - TRBV14 TGTGCCAGCAGCCACTGGGCCTTCTATGGCTACACCTTC CASSHWAFYGYTF